This T cell receptor beta chain was obtained from a study of regulatory T cells in long-lasting Graves disease. This clonotype was observed a handful of times. TCR beta libraries were built with iRepertoire HTBI primers and Arm-PCR of CDR3 regions. In TCRdb, the multiplex PCR reads were re-called with MiXCR into one record per CDR3 protein. The sample includes hundreds of thousands of distinct CDR3 sequences, 16% of them seen just once. Noted time point: newly diagnosed GD, antithyroid drugs for less than 3 months. Scientists built the TCR library using RNA that was extracted from PBMCs. In germline, CDR1 is KGHDR, CDR2 SFDVKD. The length of the CDR3 is 15 residues. V dropped 3 bases and J dropped 4 bases, with 12 bases sitting between them. The sample was also linked to a second study, of T cells in Graves' hyperthyroidism and ophthalmopathy.

The sample here was peripheral blood mononuclear cells (PBMCs), taken at new diagnosis, from a patient treated with antithyroid drugs. The sequence was collected from a woman aged 30 to 39 with Graves disease. The rearrangement uses TRBV24-1 and TRBJ2-1, with D tentatively TRBD1 (5 bases). CDR3 sequence reads: CATSDTLKGYNEQFF. CDR3 bases: TGTGCCACCAGTGATACCCTCAAGGGGTACAATGAGCAGTTCTTC.